This T cell receptor (beta chain) was documented in a study of T cell responses to AZD1222 COVID-19 vaccine. With 2 bases removed from V and 1 base from J, the gap between germline ends came to 12 bases. Per germline, CDR1 SGHVS and CDR2 FQNEAQ. This CDR3 spans 15 amino acids. Data came from immunoSEQ multiplex PCR; TCRdb stores just in-frame clones and leaves some out. Here the sample spans fewer than 150,000 clones, 90% to 95% being singletons. V and J are TRBV7-8 and TRBJ2-7; D gene unclear. This TCR was recovered from an adult who received the AZD1222 COVID-19 vaccine. Sequences were derived from peripheral blood, sampled 28 days after the second AZD1222 dose. CDR3 DNA sequence: TGTGCCAGCAGCTTATTCAGATTAGAGTCCTACGAGCAGTACTTC. Translating gives CASSLFRLESYEQYF.